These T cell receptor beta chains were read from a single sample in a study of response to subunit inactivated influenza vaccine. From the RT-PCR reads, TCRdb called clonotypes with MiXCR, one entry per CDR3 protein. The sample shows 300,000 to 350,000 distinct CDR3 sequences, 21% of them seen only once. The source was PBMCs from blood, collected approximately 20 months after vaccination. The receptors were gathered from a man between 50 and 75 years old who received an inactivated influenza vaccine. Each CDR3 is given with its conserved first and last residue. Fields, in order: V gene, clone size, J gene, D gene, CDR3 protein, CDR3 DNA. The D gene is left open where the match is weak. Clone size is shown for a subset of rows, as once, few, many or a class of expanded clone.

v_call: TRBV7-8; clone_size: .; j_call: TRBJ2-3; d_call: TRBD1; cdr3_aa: CASRNGTGLNTQYF; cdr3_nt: TGTGCCAGCAGAAACGGGACAGGGCTGAATACGCAGTATTTT
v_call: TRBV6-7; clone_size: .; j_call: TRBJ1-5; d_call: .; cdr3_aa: CASGTQPQHF; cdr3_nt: TGTGCCAGCGGGACACAGCCCCAGCATTTT
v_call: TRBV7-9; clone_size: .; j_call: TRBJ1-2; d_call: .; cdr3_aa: CASSFKGVDYGYTF; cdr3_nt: TGTGCCAGCAGCTTTAAGGGCGTGGACTATGGCTACACCTTC
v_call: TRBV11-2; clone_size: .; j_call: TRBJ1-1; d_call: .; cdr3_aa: CASSLGPAPLRGDEAFF; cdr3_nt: TGTGCCAGCAGCTTAGGTCCGGCTCCCTTACGAGGTGATGAAGCTTTCTTT
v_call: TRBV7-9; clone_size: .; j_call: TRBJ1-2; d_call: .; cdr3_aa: CASSLFNDYGYTF; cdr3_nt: TGTGCCAGCAGCTTATTTAATGACTATGGCTACACCTTC
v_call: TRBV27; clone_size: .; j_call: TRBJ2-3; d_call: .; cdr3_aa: CASSARGWDTQYF; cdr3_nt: TGTGCCAGCAGCGCCCGGGGTTGGGATACGCAGTATTTT
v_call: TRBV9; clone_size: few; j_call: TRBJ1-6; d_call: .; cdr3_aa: CASSVEGARNSPLQF; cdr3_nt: TGTGCCAGCAGCGTAGAAGGGGCTCGTAATTCACCCCTCCAATTT
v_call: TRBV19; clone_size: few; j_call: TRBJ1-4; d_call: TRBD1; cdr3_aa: CATSWTGNEKLFF; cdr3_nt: TGTGCCACCAGCTGGACAGGAAATGAAAAACTGTTTTTT
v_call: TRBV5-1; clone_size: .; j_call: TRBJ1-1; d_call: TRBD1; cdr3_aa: CASSIAGTGAEAFF; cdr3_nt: TGCGCCAGCAGCATAGCCGGGACAGGGGCTGAAGCTTTCTTT
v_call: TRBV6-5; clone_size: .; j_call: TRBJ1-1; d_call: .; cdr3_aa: CAIPKGTEAFF; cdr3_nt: TGTGCCATCCCCAAAGGGACTGAAGCTTTCTTT
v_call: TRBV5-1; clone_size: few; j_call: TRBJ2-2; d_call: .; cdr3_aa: CASRFPGSNTGELFF; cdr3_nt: TGCGCCAGCAGATTCCCGGGGTCGAACACCGGGGAGCTGTTTTTT
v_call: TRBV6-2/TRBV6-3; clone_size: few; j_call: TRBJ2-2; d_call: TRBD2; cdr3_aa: CASSYVSSGNTGELFF; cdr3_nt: TGTGCCAGCAGTTACGTGTCTAGCGGTAACACCGGGGAGCTGTTTTTT
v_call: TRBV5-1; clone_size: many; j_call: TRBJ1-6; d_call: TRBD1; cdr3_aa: CASSSGTVNSPLHF; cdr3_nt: TGCGCCAGCAGCTCGGGGACAGTCAATTCACCCCTCCACTTT
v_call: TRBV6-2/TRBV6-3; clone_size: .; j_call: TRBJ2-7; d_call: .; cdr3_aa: CASSYSAWETDEQYF; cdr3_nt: TGTGCCAGCAGTTACTCCGCGTGGGAAACCGACGAGCAGTACTTC
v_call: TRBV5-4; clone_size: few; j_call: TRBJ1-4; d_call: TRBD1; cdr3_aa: CASSLHGTDEKLFF; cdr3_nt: TGTGCCAGCAGCTTGCACGGGACAGACGAAAAACTGTTTTTT
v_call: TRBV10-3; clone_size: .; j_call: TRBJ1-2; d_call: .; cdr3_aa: CAISLTFPRGFYGYTF; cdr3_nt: TGTGCCATCAGTTTGACCTTCCCCAGGGGCTTTTATGGCTACACCTTC
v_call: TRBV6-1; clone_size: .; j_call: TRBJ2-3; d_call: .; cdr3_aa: CASSEAGGGVSTDTQYF; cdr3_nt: TGTGCCAGCAGTGAAGCCGGGGGCGGGGTGAGCACAGATACGCAGTATTTT
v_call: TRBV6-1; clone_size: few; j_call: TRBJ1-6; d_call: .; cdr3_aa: CASSQMRNRQAQIHSPLHF; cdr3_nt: TGTGCCAGCAGTCAAATGCGTAATCGACAGGCGCAAATCCATTCACCCCTCCACTTT
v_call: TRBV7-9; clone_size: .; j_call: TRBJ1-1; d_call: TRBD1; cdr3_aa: CASSPGQGGFENTEAFF; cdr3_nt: TGTGCCAGCAGCCCAGGACAGGGGGGTTTCGAGAACACTGAAGCTTTCTTT
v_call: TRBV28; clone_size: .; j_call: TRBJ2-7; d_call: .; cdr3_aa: CASSRHKPYEQYF; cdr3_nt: TGTGCCAGCAGTAGGCACAAACCCTACGAGCAGTACTTC
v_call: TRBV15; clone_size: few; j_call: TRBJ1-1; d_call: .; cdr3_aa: CATSAEGAGRAFF; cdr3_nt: TGTGCCACCAGCGCCGAAGGAGCCGGGCGGGCTTTCTTT
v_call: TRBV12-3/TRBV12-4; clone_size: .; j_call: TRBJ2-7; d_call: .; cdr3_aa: CASTPGRSYEQYF; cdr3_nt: TGTGCCAGCACTCCGGGACGGAGCTACGAGCAGTACTTC
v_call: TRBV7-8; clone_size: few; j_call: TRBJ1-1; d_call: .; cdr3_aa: CASSLENRALNTEAFF; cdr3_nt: TGTGCCAGCAGCTTAGAAAACAGGGCCCTGAACACTGAAGCTTTCTTT
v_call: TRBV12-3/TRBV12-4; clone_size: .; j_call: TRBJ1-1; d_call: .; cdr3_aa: CASGFGGLGAFF; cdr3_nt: TGTGCCAGCGGATTTGGGGGGCTCGGAGCTTTCTTT
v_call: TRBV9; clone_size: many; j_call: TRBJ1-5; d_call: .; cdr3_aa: CASSVHSNQPQHF; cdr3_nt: TGTGCCAGCAGCGTGCATAGCAATCAGCCCCAGCATTTT
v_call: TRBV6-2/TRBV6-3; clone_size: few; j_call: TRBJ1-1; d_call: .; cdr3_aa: CASRSATDAEAFF; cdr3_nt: TGTGCCAGCAGATCGGCAACCGATGCTGAAGCTTTCTTT
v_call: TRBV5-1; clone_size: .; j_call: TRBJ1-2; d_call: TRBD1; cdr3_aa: CASSRTGARGYTF; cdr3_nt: TGCGCCAGCAGCCGCACAGGGGCGCGTGGCTACACCTTC
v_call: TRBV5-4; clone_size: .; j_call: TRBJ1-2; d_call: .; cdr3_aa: CASSGLGPANYGYTF; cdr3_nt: TGTGCCAGCAGTGGCCTCGGACCCGCTAACTATGGCTACACCTTC
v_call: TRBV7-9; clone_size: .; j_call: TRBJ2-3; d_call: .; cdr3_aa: CASSPIGADTQYF; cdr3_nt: TGTGCCAGCAGCCCCATAGGGGCAGATACGCAGTATTTT
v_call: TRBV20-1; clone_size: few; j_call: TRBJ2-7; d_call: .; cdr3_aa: CSARGETVSYEQYF; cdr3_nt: TGCAGTGCTAGGGGGGAGACAGTCTCCTACGAGCAGTACTTC
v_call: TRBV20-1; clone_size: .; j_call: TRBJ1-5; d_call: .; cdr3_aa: CSARRGLANQPQHF; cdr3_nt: TGCAGTGCGCGGCGGGGACTGGCCAATCAGCCCCAGCATTTT
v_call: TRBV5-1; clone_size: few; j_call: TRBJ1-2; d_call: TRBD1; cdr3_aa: CASSYAAAGGYGYTF; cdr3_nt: TGCGCCAGCAGCTACGCCGCAGCAGGGGGCTATGGCTACACCTTC
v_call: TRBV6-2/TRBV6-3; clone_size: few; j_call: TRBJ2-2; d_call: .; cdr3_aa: CASSRSAGELFF; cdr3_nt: TGTGCCAGCAGCCGGTCGGCCGGGGAGCTGTTTTTT
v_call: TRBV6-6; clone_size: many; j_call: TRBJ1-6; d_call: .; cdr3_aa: CASSSDSQGPLHF; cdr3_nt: TGTGCCAGCAGTTCGGACAGCCAGGGGCCCCTCCACTTT
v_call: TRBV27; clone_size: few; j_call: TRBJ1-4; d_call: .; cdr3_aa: CASSLQGRVGIGEKLFF; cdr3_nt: TGTGCCAGCAGTCTCCAGGGTAGGGTAGGGATCGGTGAAAAACTGTTTTTT
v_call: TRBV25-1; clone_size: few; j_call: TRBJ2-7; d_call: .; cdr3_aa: CASSEALEQYF; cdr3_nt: TGTGCCAGCAGTGAAGCACTCGAGCAGTACTTC
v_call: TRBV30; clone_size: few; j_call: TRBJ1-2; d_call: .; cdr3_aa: CAWSVGGGYTF; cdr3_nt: TGTGCCTGGAGTGTCGGGGGTGGCTACACCTTC
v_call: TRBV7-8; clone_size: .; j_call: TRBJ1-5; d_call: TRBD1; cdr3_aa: CASSLARGQGAQPQHF; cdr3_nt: TGTGCCAGCAGCTTAGCTCGGGGTCAGGGGGCTCAGCCCCAGCATTTT
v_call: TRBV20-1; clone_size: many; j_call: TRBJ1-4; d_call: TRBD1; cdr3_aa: CSARDSTGVGEKLFF; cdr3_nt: TGCAGTGCTAGAGATTCGACAGGGGTCGGGGAAAAACTGTTTTTT
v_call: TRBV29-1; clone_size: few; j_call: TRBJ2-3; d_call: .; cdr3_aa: CSANLGDTQYF; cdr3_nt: TGCAGCGCCAACCTCGGGGATACGCAGTATTTT
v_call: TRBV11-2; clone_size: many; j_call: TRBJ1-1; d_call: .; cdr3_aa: CASSLDNNRATKTEAFF; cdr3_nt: TGTGCCAGCAGCTTAGATAACAACAGGGCTACAAAGACTGAAGCTTTCTTT
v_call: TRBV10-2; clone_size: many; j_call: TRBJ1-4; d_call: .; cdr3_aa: CASSESSFYNEKLFF; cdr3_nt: TGCGCCAGCAGTGAGTCGTCGTTTTATAATGAAAAACTGTTTTTT
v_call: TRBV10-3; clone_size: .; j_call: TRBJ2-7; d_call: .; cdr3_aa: CAISELDWFEQYF; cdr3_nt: TGTGCCATCAGTGAGTTAGACTGGTTCGAGCAGTACTTC
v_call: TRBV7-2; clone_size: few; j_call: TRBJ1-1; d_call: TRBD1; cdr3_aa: CASSSGQGKFLNTEAFF; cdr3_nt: TGTGCCAGCAGCTCGGGACAGGGGAAGTTCTTGAACACTGAAGCTTTCTTT
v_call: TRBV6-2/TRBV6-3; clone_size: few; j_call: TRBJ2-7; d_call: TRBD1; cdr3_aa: CASSYPSGQGTYEQYF; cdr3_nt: TGTGCCAGCAGTTACCCCTCGGGACAGGGGACCTACGAGCAGTACTTC
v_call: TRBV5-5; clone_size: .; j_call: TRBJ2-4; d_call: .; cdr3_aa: CASSPGLPKNIQYF; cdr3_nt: TGTGCCAGCAGCCCAGGGTTGCCCAAAAACATTCAGTACTTC
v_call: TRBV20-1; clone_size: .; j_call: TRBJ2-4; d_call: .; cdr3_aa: CSASDLPKNIQYF; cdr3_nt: TGCAGTGCATCGGACCTTCCCAAAAACATTCAGTACTTC
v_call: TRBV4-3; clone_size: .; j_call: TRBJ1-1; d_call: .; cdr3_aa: CASSQAVPGLMNTEAFF; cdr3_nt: TGCGCCAGCAGCCAAGCCGTCCCGGGACTGATGAACACTGAAGCTTTCTTT
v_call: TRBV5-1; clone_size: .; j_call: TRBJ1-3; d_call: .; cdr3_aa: CASRRGDFSGNTIYF; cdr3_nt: TGCGCCAGCAGACGGGGGGACTTCTCTGGAAACACCATATATTTT
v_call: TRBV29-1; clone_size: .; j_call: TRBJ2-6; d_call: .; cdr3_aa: CSVGRGAGANVLTF; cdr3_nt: TGCAGCGTTGGGAGAGGGGCTGGGGCCAACGTCCTGACTTTC
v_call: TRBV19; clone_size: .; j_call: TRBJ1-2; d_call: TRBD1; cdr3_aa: CASSSRTGGSYGYTF; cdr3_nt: TGTGCCAGTAGCTCCCGGACAGGGGGGAGCTATGGCTACACCTTC
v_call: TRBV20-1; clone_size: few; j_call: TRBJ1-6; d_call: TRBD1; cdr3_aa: CSASGTGNNSPLHF; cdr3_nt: TGCAGTGCGAGTGGGACAGGGAACAATTCACCCCTCCACTTT
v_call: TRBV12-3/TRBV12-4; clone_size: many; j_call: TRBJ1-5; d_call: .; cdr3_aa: CASSRDMSNQPQHF; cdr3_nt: TGTGCCAGCAGCCGGGACATGAGCAATCAGCCCCAGCATTTT
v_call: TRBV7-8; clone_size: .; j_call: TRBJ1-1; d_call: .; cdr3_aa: CASSSVRNTEAFF; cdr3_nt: TGTGCCAGCAGCTCGGTCCGGAACACTGAAGCTTTCTTT
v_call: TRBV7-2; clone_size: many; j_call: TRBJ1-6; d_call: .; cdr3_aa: CASSKGFDSYNSPLHF; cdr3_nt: TGTGCCAGCAGCAAGGGTTTCGACTCCTATAATTCACCCCTCCACTTT
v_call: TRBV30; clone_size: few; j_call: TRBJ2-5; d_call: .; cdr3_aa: CAWSPGPWETQYF; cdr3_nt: TGTGCCTGGAGTCCGGGACCTTGGGAGACCCAGTACTTC
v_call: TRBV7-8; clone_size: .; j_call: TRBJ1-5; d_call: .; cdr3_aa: CASSLVSVVSNQPQHF; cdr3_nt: TGTGCCAGCAGCTTAGTGTCCGTCGTTAGCAATCAGCCCCAGCATTTT